What follows is one T cell receptor (beta chain) and its context. This entry comes from a study of cytomegalovirus exposure and HLA in healthy donors. The PCR ran on 60 Vbeta and 13 Jbeta primers. This table comes from immunoSEQ multiplex PCR, and its TCRdb copy is limited to in-frame clones, with some not included. The table lists around 120,000 clones, 80% of them singletons. The V segment lost 5 bases and the J segment 2 bases; nucleotides outside the gene matches: 3. This CDR3 is 15 amino acids long. The germline V gene has CDR1 SGHAT and CDR2 FQNNGV. Input material: PBMCs. The rearrangement links TRBV11-2 to TRBJ2-3, with 11 bases aligning to TRBD2. The sequence came from a male donor in good health and CMV-seronegative. The CDR3 reads CASSQLAGDTDTQYF. Written as DNA, the CDR3 is TGTGCCAGCAGCCAACTAGCGGGGGACACAGATACGCAGTATTTT.